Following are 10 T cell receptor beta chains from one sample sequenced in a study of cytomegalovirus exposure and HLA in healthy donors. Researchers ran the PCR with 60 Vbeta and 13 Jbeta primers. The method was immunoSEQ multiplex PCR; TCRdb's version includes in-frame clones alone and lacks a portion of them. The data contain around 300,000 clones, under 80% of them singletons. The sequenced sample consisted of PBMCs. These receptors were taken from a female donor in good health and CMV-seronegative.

The DNA for the CDR3 is TGTGCCAGCAGCCCGGGGAGGGGACGAGGATCCTACGAGCAGTACTTC. Protein sequence: CASSPGRGRGSYEQYF. V gene TRBV2 combines with J gene TRBJ2-7, with 7 bases that match TRBD2. Per the germline V gene, CDR1 is SNHLY and CDR2 is FYNNEI. V dropped 6 bases and J dropped 1; count of bases not matched to a gene: 12. CDR3 length: 16 residues.

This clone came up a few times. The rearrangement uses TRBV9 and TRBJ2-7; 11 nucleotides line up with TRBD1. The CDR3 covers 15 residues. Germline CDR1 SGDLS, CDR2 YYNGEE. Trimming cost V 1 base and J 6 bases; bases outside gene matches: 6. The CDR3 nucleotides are TGTGCCAGCAGCGTAACCGGGACAGGGGGTCGCGAGCAGTACTTC. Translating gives CASSVTGTGGREQYF.

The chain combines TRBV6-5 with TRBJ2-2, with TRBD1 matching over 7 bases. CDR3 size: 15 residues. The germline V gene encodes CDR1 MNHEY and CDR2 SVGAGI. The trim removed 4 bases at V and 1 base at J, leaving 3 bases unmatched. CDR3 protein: CASSFGTVNTGELFF. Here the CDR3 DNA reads TGTGCCAGCAGTTTCGGGACAGTGAACACCGGGGAGCTGTTTTTT.

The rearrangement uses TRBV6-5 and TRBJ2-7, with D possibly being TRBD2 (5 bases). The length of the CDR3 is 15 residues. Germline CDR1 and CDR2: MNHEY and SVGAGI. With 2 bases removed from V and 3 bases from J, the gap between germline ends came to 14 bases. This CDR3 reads CASSYGASGFYEQYF. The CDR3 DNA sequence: TGTGCCAGCAGTTACGGTGCGAGCGGCTTCTACGAGCAGTACTTC.

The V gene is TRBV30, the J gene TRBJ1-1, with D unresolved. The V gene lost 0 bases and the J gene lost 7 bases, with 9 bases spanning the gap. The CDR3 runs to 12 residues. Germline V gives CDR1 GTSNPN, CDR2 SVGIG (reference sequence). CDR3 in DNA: TGTGCCTGGAGTGTACAGATCCTTGAAGCTTTCTTT. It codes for CAWSVQILEAFF.

As DNA, the CDR3 is TGTGCCAGCAGCACCACCTCGACTCACGAGCAGTACTTC. Translated, it gives CASSTTSTHEQYF. The chain recombines TRBV21-1 with TRBJ2-7; the table calls TRBD2, which could not be checked here. TRBV21-1 is classified as a pseudogene. The CDR3 has 13 residues.

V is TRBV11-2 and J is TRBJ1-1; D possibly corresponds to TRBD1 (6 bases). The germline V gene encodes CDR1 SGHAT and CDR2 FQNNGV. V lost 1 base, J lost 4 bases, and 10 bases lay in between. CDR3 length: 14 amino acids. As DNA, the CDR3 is TGTGCCAGCAGCTTAGGGCGGACAGCCACTGAAGCTTTCTTT. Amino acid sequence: CASSLGRTATEAFF.

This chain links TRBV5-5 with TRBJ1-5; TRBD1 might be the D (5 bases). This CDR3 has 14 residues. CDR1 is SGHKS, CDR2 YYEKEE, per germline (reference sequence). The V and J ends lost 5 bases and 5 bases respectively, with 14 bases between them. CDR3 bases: TGTGCCAGCAGACTCGGTGGGGGGGATCAGCCCCAGCATTTT. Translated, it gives CASRLGGGDQPQHF.

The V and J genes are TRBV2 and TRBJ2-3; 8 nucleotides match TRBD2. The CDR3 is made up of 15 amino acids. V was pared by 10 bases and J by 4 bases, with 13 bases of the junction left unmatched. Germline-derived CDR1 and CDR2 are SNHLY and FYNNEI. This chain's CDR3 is CATGLGPRGADTQYF. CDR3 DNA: TGTGCCACGGGACTAGGGCCTCGCGGCGCAGATACGCAGTATTTT.

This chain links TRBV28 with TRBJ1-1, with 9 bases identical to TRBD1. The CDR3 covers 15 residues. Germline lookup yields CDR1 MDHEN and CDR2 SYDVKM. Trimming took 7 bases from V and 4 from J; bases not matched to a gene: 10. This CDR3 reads CASTLGMGQGTEAFF. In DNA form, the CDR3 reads TGTGCCAGCACCTTGGGGATGGGACAGGGCACTGAAGCTTTCTTT.